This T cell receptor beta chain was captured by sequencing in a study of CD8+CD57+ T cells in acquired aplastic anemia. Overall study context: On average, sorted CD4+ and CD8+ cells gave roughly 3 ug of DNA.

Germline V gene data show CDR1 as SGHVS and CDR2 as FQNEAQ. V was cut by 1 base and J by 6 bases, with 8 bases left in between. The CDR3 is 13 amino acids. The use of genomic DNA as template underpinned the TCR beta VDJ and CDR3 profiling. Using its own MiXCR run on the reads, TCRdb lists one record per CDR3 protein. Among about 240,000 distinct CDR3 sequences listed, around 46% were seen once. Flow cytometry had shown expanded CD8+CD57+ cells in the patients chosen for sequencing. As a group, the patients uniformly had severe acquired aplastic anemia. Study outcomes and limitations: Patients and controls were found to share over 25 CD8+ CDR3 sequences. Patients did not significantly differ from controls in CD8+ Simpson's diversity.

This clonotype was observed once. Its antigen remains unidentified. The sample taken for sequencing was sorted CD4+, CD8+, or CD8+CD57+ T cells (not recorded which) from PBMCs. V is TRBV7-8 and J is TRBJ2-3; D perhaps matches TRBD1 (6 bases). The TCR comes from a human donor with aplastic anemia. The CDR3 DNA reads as TGTGCCAGCAGCTTAGACAGGGTGGATACGCAGTATTTT. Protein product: CASSLDRVDTQYF.